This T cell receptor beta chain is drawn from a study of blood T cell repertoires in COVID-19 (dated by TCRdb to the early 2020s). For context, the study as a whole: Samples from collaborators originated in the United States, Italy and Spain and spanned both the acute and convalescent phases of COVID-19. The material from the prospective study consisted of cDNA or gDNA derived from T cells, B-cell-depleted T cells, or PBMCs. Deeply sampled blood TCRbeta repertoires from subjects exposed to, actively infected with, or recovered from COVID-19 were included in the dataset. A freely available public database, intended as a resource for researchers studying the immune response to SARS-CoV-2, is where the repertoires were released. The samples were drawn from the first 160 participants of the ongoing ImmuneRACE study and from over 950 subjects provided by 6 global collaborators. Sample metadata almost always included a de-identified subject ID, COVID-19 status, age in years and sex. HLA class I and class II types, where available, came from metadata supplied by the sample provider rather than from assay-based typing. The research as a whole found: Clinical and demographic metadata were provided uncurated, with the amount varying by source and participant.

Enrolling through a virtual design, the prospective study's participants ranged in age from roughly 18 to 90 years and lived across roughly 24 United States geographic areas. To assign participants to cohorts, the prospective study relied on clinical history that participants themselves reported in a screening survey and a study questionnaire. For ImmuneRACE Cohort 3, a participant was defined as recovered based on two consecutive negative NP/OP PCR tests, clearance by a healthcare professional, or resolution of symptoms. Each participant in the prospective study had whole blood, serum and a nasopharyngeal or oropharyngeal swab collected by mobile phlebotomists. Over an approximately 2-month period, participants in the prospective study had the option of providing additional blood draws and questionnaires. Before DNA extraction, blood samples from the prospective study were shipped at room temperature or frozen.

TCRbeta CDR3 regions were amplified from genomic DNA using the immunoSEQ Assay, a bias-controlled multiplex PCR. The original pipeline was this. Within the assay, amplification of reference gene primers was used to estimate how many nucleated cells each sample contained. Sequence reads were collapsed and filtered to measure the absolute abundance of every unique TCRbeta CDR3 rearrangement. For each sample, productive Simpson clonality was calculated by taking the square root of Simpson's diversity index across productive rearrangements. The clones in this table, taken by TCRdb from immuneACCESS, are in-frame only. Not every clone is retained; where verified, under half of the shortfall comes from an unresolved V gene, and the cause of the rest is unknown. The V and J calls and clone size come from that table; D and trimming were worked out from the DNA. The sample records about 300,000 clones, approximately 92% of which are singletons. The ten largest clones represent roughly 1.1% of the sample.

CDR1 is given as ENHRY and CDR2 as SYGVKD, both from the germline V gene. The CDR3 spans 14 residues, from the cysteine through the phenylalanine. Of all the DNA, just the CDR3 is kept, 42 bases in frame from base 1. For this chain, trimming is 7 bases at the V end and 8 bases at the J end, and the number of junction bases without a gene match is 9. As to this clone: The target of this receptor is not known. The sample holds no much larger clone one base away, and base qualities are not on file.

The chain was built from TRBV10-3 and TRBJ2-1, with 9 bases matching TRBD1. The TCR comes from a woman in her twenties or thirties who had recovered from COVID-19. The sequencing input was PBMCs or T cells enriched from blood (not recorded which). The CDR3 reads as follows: CAINRDRAADEQFF. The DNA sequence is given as TGTGCCATCAACCGGGACAGGGCGGCGGATGAGCAGTTCTTC.